The rows below give T cell receptor beta chains drawn from one sample of a study of shared clonotypes between healthy human individuals. Method: immunoSEQ multiplex PCR; TCRdb's copy keeps in-frame clones and lacks some. In the table there are roughly 2,000,000 clones, 85% to 95% of which are singletons. The sample comprised naive CD8+ T cells from PBMCs. Receptor source: a young man in good health. Some clones in this sample may be carry-over from other donors' samples. Each CDR3 is given with its conserved first and last residue. A D gene is named only where the DNA matches it firmly.

j_call d_call v_call cdr3_aa cdr3_nt
TRBJ2-1 - TRBV28 CASGGFPYNEQFF TGTGCCAGCGGGGGGTTCCCCTACAATGAGCAGTTCTTC
TRBJ1-5 - TRBV4-1 CASSQDRDSNQPQHF TGCGCCAGCAGCCAAGATAGGGACAGCAATCAGCCCCAGCATTTT
TRBJ2-2 - TRBV29-1 CSVGVYGELFF TGCAGCGTTGGGGTCTACGGGGAGCTGTTTTTT
TRBJ2-7 - TRBV5-5 CASSFFKGEAREQYF TGTGCCAGCAGCTTTTTCAAAGGGGAGGCCAGGGAGCAGTACTTC
TRBJ2-7 - TRBV28 CASSLVAPPSEQYF TGTGCCAGCAGTTTGGTGGCCCCTCCCTCCGAGCAGTACTTC
TRBJ2-1 - TRBV4-1 CASMTRRVGDEQFF TGCGCCAGCATGACCAGGAGGGTTGGGGATGAGCAGTTCTTC
TRBJ2-1 - TRBV9 CASSAPRHEYSSYNEQFF TGTGCCAGCAGCGCCCCTAGGCACGAGTACAGCTCCTACAATGAGCAGTTCTTC
TRBJ2-3 - TRBV7-9 CASSLVDGPTGTDTQYF TGTGCCAGCAGCTTGGTTGACGGGCCTACGGGCACAGATACGCAGTATTTT
TRBJ2-7 TRBD2 TRBV13 CASSSGLAGFEQYF TGTGCCAGCAGCTCGGGACTAGCGGGATTCGAGCAGTACTTC
TRBJ2-2 TRBD2 TRBV7-9 CASSLKTGGRTGELFF TGTGCCAGCAGCTTAAAGACGGGAGGGCGAACCGGGGAGCTGTTTTTT
TRBJ2-7 TRBD1 TRBV28 CASSFSVRTGGYEQYF TGTGCCAGCAGTTTTTCTGTCAGGACAGGGGGCTACGAGCAGTACTTC
TRBJ2-3 TRBD2 TRBV7-6 CASRGSGRAPDTQYF TGTGCCAGCCGCGGGAGCGGGAGGGCCCCAGATACGCAGTATTTT
TRBJ2-1 - TRBV5-3 CARSRGEQFF TGTGCCAGAAGCCGAGGTGAGCAGTTCTTC
TRBJ2-1 TRBD2 TRBV28 CASSFPTSGWRDNEQFF TGTGCCAGCAGTTTTCCCACTAGCGGGTGGAGGGACAATGAGCAGTTCTTC